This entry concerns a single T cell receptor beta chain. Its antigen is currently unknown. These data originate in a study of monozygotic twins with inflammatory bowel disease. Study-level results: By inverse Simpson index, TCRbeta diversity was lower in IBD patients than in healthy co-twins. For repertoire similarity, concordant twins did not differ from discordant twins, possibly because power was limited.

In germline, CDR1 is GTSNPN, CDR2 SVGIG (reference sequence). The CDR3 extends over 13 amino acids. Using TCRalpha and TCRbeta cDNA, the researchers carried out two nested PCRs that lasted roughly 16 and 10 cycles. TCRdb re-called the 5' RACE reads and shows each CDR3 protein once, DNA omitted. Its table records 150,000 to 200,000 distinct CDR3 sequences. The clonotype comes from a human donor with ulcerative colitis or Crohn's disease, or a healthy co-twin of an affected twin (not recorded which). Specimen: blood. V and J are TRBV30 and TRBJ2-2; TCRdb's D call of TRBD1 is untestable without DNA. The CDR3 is CAWRRQGTGELFF.